Following are 3 T cell receptor beta chains from one sample sequenced in a study of breast tumors, draining lymph nodes, adjacent tissues. Each CDR3 protein gets one entry after TCRdb re-called the multiplex PCR reads with MiXCR. The sample has fewer than 80,000 distinct CDR3 sequences; approximately 47% are singletons. Sequenced material: breast tumor tissue. All receptors derive from a female donor with breast cancer. Some clones in this sample may be carry-over from other donors' samples.

The genes are TRBV29-1 and TRBJ2-3; 9 nucleotides match TRBD2. The V segment lost 3 bases and the J segment 4 bases; nucleotides outside the gene matches: 2. The V gene's germline CDR1 is SQVTM and CDR2 ANQGSEA. The CDR3 loop spans 13 amino acids. The CDR3 DNA reads as TGCAGCGTTGAGGCTAGCGGGGCAGATACGCAGTATTTT. Its protein product is CSVEASGADTQYF.

This clonotype was observed at least ten times. This chain links TRBV7-2 with TRBJ1-4; D remains unclear. This CDR3 is built from 14 residues. V was pared by 3 bases and J by 4 bases, with 9 bases between. Germline assignment: CDR1 SGHTA and CDR2 FQGNSA. The CDR3 sequence is CASSLNGINEKLFF. The DNA for the CDR3 is TGTGCCAGCAGCTTGAATGGTATTAATGAAAAACTGTTTTTT.

This clonotype has ten or more counts. J is TRBJ2-5 and V is TRBV10-2; D not resolved. This CDR3 has 14 residues. The germline V gene encodes CDR1 WSHSY and CDR2 SAAADI. V gave up 2 bases and J gave up 5 bases, with 12 bases separating them. CDR3 nucleotide sequence: TGCGCCAGCAGTGAGGGAATCTACATGGAGACCCAGTACTTC. Its translation is CASSEGIYMETQYF.